These 27 T cell receptor beta chains were sequenced from one sample in a study of blood T cell repertoires in COVID-19 (dated by TCRdb to 2019 to 2021). Library method: the immunoSEQ multiplex PCR assay. Drawn from immuneACCESS, this table holds only the in-frame rearrangements with V and J called that TCRdb kept. Clones are partly lost; checked studies trace under half to an unresolved V gene and leave the rest unexplained. In this sample the table shows 150,000 or so clones, roughly 80% of which occur a single time. Jointly, the top ten make up around 5.1% of the sample. Sequenced input: PBMCs or T cells enriched from blood (not recorded which). The receptor set was obtained from a woman in her thirties or forties with acute COVID-19.

The chain combines TRBV6-5 with TRBJ2-3; 8 nucleotides line up with TRBD2. The CDR3 has 16 amino acids. The germline gives CDR1 MNHEY, CDR2 SVGAGI. The junction had 8 bases not matched to a gene; V was cut back by 0 bases and J by 6 bases. CDR3 loop: CASSYSAGATSDTQYF. As DNA, the CDR3 is TGTGCCAGCAGTTACTCAGCGGGAGCGACCTCGGATACGCAGTATTTT.

The rearrangement joins TRBV5-4 to TRBJ2-7; 11 bases line up with TRBD2. CDR1 and CDR2 from the germline V gene are SGHNT and YYREEE (reference sequence). J gave up 0 bases and V 4 bases, and 3 bases lay outside the gene matches. CDR3 length: 15 amino acids. The CDR3 coding sequence is TGTGCCAGCAGCCTAGCGGGAGGCCCCTCCTACGAGCAGTACTTC. This codes for CASSLAGGPSYEQYF.

The chain joins TRBV19 to TRBJ1-2; 8 bases are a match to TRBD1. The ends lost 6 bases at V and 4 bases at J; junction bases unmatched: 7. Germline V gene lookup returns CDR1 LNHDA and CDR2 SQIVND (reference sequence). This CDR3 region has 14 residues. As DNA, the CDR3 is TGTGCCAGTAGCACACAGGGGGAGATCTATGGCTACACCTTC. Protein: CASSTQGEIYGYTF.

This clone showed up just once. V is TRBV5-6 and J is TRBJ1-1, with D unresolved. V was trimmed by 4 bases and J by 1 base, leaving 8 bases between them. The CDR3 contains 13 residues. The germline CDR1 and CDR2 sequences are SGHDT and YYEEEE. The CDR3 loop reads CASSPGKNTEAFF. CDR3 nucleotide sequence: TGTGCCAGCAGCCCCGGGAAGAACACTGAAGCTTTCTTT. Full variable domain (outside the CDR3, taken from reference TRBV5-6 and TRBJ1-1): DAGVTQSPTHLIKTRGQQVTLRCSPKSGHDTVSWYQQALGQGPQFIFQYYEEEERQRGNFPDRFSGHQFPNYSSELNVNALLLGDSALYLCASSPGKNTEAFFGQGTRLTVV.

The chain employs TRBV12-3 or TRBV12-4 and TRBJ1-2; TRBD1 is a possible D gene (5 bases). V was shortened by 3 bases and J by 8 bases, with 7 bases between the two germline ends. The CDR3 has 11 residues. The CDR3 here is CASSLGRGYTF. The DNA of the CDR3 is TGTGCCAGCAGTTTGGGGCGGGGCTACACCTTC.

The CDR3 reads CASSRAGRTDTQYF. The CDR3 nucleotides are TGTGCCAGCTCACGGGCGGGGCGCACAGATACGCAGTATTTT. J is TRBJ2-3 and V is TRBV18, with D maybe TRBD2 (6 bases). Trimming removed 4 bases at V and 1 base at J, with 9 bases between. Germline CDR1 reads KGHSH; CDR2 reads LQKENI. The CDR3 has 14 amino acids.

The V call is TRBV19, the J call TRBJ2-5, with D perhaps TRBD1 (6 bases). The CDR3 loop spans 13 amino acids. Trimming removed 4 bases from V and 5 bases from J, with 11 bases in between. CDR1 and CDR2 from the germline V gene are LNHDA and SQIVND (reference sequence). As DNA, the CDR3 is TGTGCCAGTAGTAGCGGTCAGGGGGAGACCCAGTACTTC. Translating it yields CASSSGQGETQYF. Using reference TRBV19 and TRBJ2-5 for the parts outside the CDR3, the full variable domain is DGGITQSPKYLFRKEGQNVTLSCEQNLNHDAMYWYRQDPGQGLRLIYYSQIVNDFQKGDIAEGYSVSREKKESFPLTVTSAQKNPTAFYLCASSSGQGETQYFGPGTRLLVL.

As DNA, the CDR3 is TGTGCCAGCAGTGAACCAGGACTAGCGGGAAGTGTGGGCAATGAGCAGTTCTTC. Translating it yields CASSEPGLAGSVGNEQFF. The chain has TRBV6-1 and TRBJ2-1; 12 bases fit TRBD2. The CDR3 loop spans 18 amino acids. Germline lookup yields CDR1 MNHNS and CDR2 SASEGT. J gave up 6 bases and V 2 bases, and 11 bases lay outside the gene matches.

CDR3 DNA: TGTGCTAGTGGTTTGGTATCCGGCTTAGCGGGAGGGCGTACCGGGGAGCTGTTTTTT. This codes for CASGLVSGLAGGRTGELFF. The chain couples TRBV12-5 to TRBJ2-2, with TRBD2 matching over 11 bases. The CDR3 runs to 19 residues. Germline lookup yields CDR1 LGHNT and CDR2 FRNRAP. With 0 bases clipped from V and 5 bases from J, the junction kept 11 bases outside the gene matches.

The J gene is TRBJ2-7, the V gene TRBV2; possible D gene TRBD2, 5 bases. V gave up 6 bases and J gave up 2 bases, with 14 bases separating them. The CDR3 is 14 amino acids. Germline V gene data show CDR1 as SNHLY and CDR2 as FYNNEI. CDR3 DNA: TGTGCCAGCAGAAGGACTGGCCAAGCCTACGAGCAGTACTTC. Translation: CASRRTGQAYEQYF.

The gene calls are TRBV14 and TRBJ2-7, with TRBD2 as a possible D gene (6 bases). CDR3 length equals 14 residues. With 5 bases removed from V and 4 bases from J, the gap between germline ends came to 15 bases. Germline V gene data show CDR1 as SGHDN and CDR2 as FVKESK. The CDR3 is CASSGPGASYEQYF. In nucleotides, the CDR3 is TGTGCCAGCAGCGGGCCGGGAGCATCTTACGAGCAGTACTTC. Full variable domain (missing parts from reference TRBV14 and TRBJ2-7): EAGVTQFPSHSVIEKGQTVTLRCDPISGHDNLYWYRRVMGKEIKFLLHFVKESKQDESGMPNNRFLAERTGGTYSTLKVQPAELEDSGVYFCASSGPGASYEQYFGPGTRLTVT.

This chain joins TRBV19 and TRBJ1-2; perhaps TRBD1 as D (6 bases). The CDR3 has 13 amino acids. Trimming took off 4 bases at V and 5 bases at J, with 11 bases between the two ends. The V gene's germline CDR1 is LNHDA and CDR2 SQIVND (reference sequence). The CDR3 DNA sequence: TGTGCCAGTAGTAACAGGGTATCGTATGGCTACACCTTC. Its translation is CASSNRVSYGYTF.

The rearrangement links TRBV18 to TRBJ1-5, with unresolved D. This CDR3 has 16 amino acids. Germline CDR1 reads KGHSH; CDR2 reads LQKENI. With 5 bases removed from V and 0 bases from J, the gap between germline ends came to 14 bases. This CDR3 is CASSDMSGLSNQPQHF. CDR3 nucleotides: TGTGCCAGCTCAGACATGAGTGGGCTTAGCAATCAGCCCCAGCATTTT.

The rearrangement links TRBV11-1 to TRBJ2-3, with 7 bases lining up with TRBD2. Germline V CDR1 and CDR2: SGHAT, FQDESV (reference sequence). Losses at the gene ends were 0 bases for V and 0 bases for J; bases not matched to a gene: 3. The CDR3 is 16 residues long. The CDR3 DNA is TGTGCCAGCAGCTTAGCCCCGGGGGGTAGCACAGATACGCAGTATTTT. This sequence encodes CASSLAPGGSTDTQYF.

The V call is TRBV29-1, the J call TRBJ2-7, with D tentatively TRBD1 (5 bases). Germline loops: CDR1 SQVTM, CDR2 ANQGSEA. The length of the CDR3 is 14 residues. V lost 2 bases and J 2 bases, leaving 13 bases between the germline ends. The CDR3 region is CSVERAGRPYEQYF. For the CDR3, the DNA is TGCAGCGTTGAACGGGCAGGGCGACCCTACGAGCAGTACTTC.

V is TRBV2 and J is TRBJ2-3; 8 positions agree with TRBD1. CDR1 is SNHLY, CDR2 FYNNEI, per germline. The length of the CDR3 is 16 residues. J was trimmed by 4 bases and V by 2 bases; bases with no gene match: 8. In DNA, the CDR3 is TGTGCCAGCAGTGAATGGTCAGGGGGCTTTGCAGATACGCAGTATTTT. Protein: CASSEWSGGFADTQYF.

This chain joins TRBV5-1 and TRBJ1-1; D is possibly TRBD1 (5 bases). Looked up from germline, CDR1 is SGHRS and CDR2 is YFSETQ. This CDR3 comprises 14 residues. The V end was cut by 0 bases, the J end by 5 bases, with 11 bases between. The CDR3 DNA follows: TGCGCCAGCAGCTTGGAGGGGCGAGAAACTGAAGCTTTCTTT. The encoded protein is CASSLEGRETEAFF.

The chain links TRBV19 to TRBJ2-1; the match to TRBD2 covers 8 bases. Germline values: CDR1 LNHDA, CDR2 SQIVND (reference sequence). The CDR3 contains 15 residues. V shed 7 bases, J shed 7 bases, and the junction held 12 bases outside the gene matches. DNA of the CDR3: TGTGCCAGTACCCAAAGCGGGAGTTTCCCTAATGAGCAGTTCTTC. Its translation: CASTQSGSFPNEQFF.

This sequence joins TRBV18 and TRBJ1-6; D gene uncertain. Germline CDR1 is KGHSH and CDR2 is LQKENI. Trimming removed 0 bases at V and 13 bases at J, with 7 bases between. This CDR3 comprises 12 residues. The CDR3 loop is CASSPPQSPLHF. The CDR3 coding sequence is TGTGCCAGCTCACCACCGCAGTCTCCCCTCCACTTT.

The rearrangement joins TRBV5-4 to TRBJ1-2, with D possibly matching TRBD1 (5 bases). The CDR3 is 13 amino acids. V was pared by 2 bases and J by 4 bases, with 9 bases between. Per the germline V gene, CDR1 is SGHNT and CDR2 is YYREEE (reference sequence). CDR3 DNA sequence: TGTGCCAGCAGCTTCGGAGGGGCCTATGGCTACACCTTC. Translated: CASSFGGAYGYTF.

V usage is TRBV27 and J usage is TRBJ2-7; 7 bases fit TRBD1. The J segment lost 9 bases and the V segment lost 6 bases, leaving 2 bases of the junction unmatched. Per germline, CDR1 MNHEY and CDR2 SMNVEV (reference sequence). The CDR3 length is 10 residues. CDR3 nucleotide sequence: TGTGCCAGCAGACAGGGGTGGCAGTACGTC. Protein product: CASRQGWQYV.

The chain combines TRBV6-5 with TRBJ2-6; 7 bases map to TRBD2. CDR3 length: 15 amino acids. Trimming at V came to 6 bases and at J to 2 bases, leaving 4 bases not matched to a gene. Germline CDR1 MNHEY, CDR2 SVGAGI. CDR3 in amino acids: CASSFGGTGANVLTF. The CDR3 DNA follows: TGTGCCAGCAGCTTCGGGGGGACTGGGGCCAACGTCCTGACTTTC.

The chain couples TRBV2 to TRBJ2-3, with no clear D. The length of the CDR3 is 15 residues. The V gene's germline CDR1 is SNHLY and CDR2 FYNNEI. V was clipped by 4 bases and J by 1 base, with 12 bases between them. The CDR3 reads CASSGGVRRTDTQYF. CDR3 DNA: TGTGCCAGCAGTGGAGGTGTCCGACGCACAGATACGCAGTATTTT.

V usage is TRBV6-5 and J usage is TRBJ1-6; D gene unclear. This CDR3 has 14 residues. Germline loops: CDR1 MNHEY, CDR2 SVGAGI. V was pared by 2 bases and J by 2 bases, with 4 bases between. The CDR3 region has the DNA TGTGCCAGCAGTTACGAGCCCTATAATTCACCCCTCCACTTT. As protein: CASSYEPYNSPLHF.

The chain combines TRBV2 with TRBJ1-4, with D unclear. V lost 10 bases and J 8 bases, leaving 17 bases between the germline ends. Per germline, CDR1 SNHLY and CDR2 FYNNEI. The CDR3 contains 13 residues. This chain's CDR3 is CAIEGGDGEKLFF. The CDR3, as DNA: TGTGCCATTGAGGGCGGGGATGGAGAAAAACTGTTTTTT. Full variable domain (outside the CDR3, taken from reference TRBV2 and TRBJ1-4): EPEVTQTPSHQVTQMGQEVILRCVPISNHLYFYWYRQILGQKVEFLVSFYNNEISEKSEIFDDQFSVERPDGSNFTLKIRSTKLEDSAMYFCAIEGGDGEKLFFGSGTQLSVL.

The chain couples TRBV7-9 to TRBJ2-1; 12 bases are shared with TRBD2. J lost 8 bases, V lost 3 bases, and 8 bases had no gene match. CDR1 is SEHNR and CDR2 is FQNEAQ in the germline V gene (reference sequence). The CDR3 contains 16 residues. The CDR3 reads CASSFRLAGEGDEQFF. CDR3 DNA sequence: TGTGCCAGCAGCTTCCGACTAGCGGGAGAAGGGGATGAGCAGTTCTTC.

CDR3 sequence (DNA): TGTGCCAGCAACCAGGGACAGTTAAATGAAAAACTGTTTTTT. Protein: CASNQGQLNEKLFF. The chain uses TRBV2 and TRBJ1-4; 7 bases map to TRBD1. The CDR3 covers 14 residues. J was trimmed by 5 bases and V by 7 bases; bases with no gene match: 7. Germline CDR1 and CDR2: SNHLY and FYNNEI.